What follows are 15 T cell receptor beta chains derived from one specimen sequenced in a study of blood T cell repertoires in COVID-19. Sequencing used immunoSEQ multiplex PCR; TCRdb keeps in-frame clones, though not all of them. Of about 140,000 clones in the sample, around nine tenths were seen once. Material for sequencing was peripheral blood. The receptors derive from a human donor in a cohort sampled during active COVID-19.

This chain joins TRBV19 and TRBJ2-7, with a weak D call TRBD2 (6 bases). The length of the CDR3 is 17 residues. V was trimmed by 5 bases and J by 6 bases, leaving 26 bases between them. Per the germline V gene, CDR1 is LNHDA and CDR2 is SQIVND (reference sequence). CDR3 residues: CASSPIGDGGPLPEQYF. CDR3 in DNA: TGTGCCAGTAGTCCAATAGGTGACGGGGGTCCGCTCCCCGAGCAGTACTTC.

The CDR3, as DNA: TGTGCCAGCAGCTCTCAGACAGGGCTCACTGAAGCTTTCTTT. It translates to CASSSQTGLTEAFF. The rearrangement joins TRBV5-4 to TRBJ1-1; 7 bases match TRBD1. Germline V gives CDR1 SGHNT, CDR2 YYREEE (reference sequence). Trimming took 3 bases from V and 4 from J; bases not matched to a gene: 6. The CDR3 consists of 14 residues.

The genes are TRBV10-2 and TRBJ1-1, with 8 positions matching TRBD1. Germline CDR1 reads WSHSY; CDR2 reads SAAADI. The trim removed 4 bases at V and 1 base at J, leaving 2 bases unmatched. This CDR3 comprises 14 residues. CDR3 DNA sequence: TGCGCCAGCAGTGTTACAGGGGGGAACACTGAAGCTTTCTTT. Its protein product is CASSVTGGNTEAFF.

This clone was recorded many times. The rearrangement links TRBV3-1 (or the pseudogene TRBV3-2) to TRBJ2-1, with 7 bases aligning to TRBD1. With 1 base clipped from V and 2 bases from J, the junction kept 5 bases outside the gene matches. Germline assignment: CDR1 LGHDT and CDR2 YNNKEL (reference sequence). The CDR3 sequence is 16 residues long. The DNA of the CDR3 is TGTGCCAGCAGCCAAGCTTCAGGGGGAACCTACAATGAGCAGTTCTTC. Translating it yields CASSQASGGTYNEQFF.

The J gene is TRBJ1-4, the V gene TRBV28; 10 bases align to TRBD1. The trim removed 2 bases at V and 8 bases at J, leaving 2 bases unmatched. Germline CDR1 is MDHEN and CDR2 is SYDVKM. The CDR3 is 14 amino acids. In DNA form, the CDR3 reads TGTGCCAGCAGTTTAGGGACAGGGGCGGAAAAACTGTTTTTT. Protein sequence: CASSLGTGAEKLFF.

V is TRBV2 and J is TRBJ1-2; the D gene is possibly TRBD1 (6 bases). There are 13 residues in the CDR3. Looked up from germline, CDR1 is SNHLY and CDR2 is FYNNEI. V was trimmed by 7 bases and J by 2 bases, leaving 11 bases between them. The DNA of the CDR3 is TGTGCCAGCACTGCAGGGGCCAACTATGGCTACACCTTC. Amino acids: CASTAGANYGYTF. Together with reference TRBV2 and TRBJ1-2, the CDR3 gives the full variable domain: EPEVTQTPSHQVTQMGQEVILRCVPISNHLYFYWYRQILGQKVEFLVSFYNNEISEKSEIFDDQFSVERPDGSNFTLKIRSTKLEDSAMYFCASTAGANYGYTFGSGTRLTVV.

The V call is TRBV7-9, the J call TRBJ2-3; a possible D gene is TRBD1 (6 bases). Germline-derived CDR1 and CDR2 are SEHNR and FQNEAQ (reference sequence). The CDR3 runs 15 residues. Trimming took 1 base from V and 6 from J, leaving 14 bases between them. CDR3 sequence (DNA): TGTGCCAGCAGCTTAGGTACAGGGTCTCAGGATACGCAGTATTTT. This sequence encodes CASSLGTGSQDTQYF.

The chain has TRBV7-2 and TRBJ2-3; tentatively, D is TRBD1 (6 bases). Trimming removed 6 bases at V and 5 bases at J, with 15 bases between. The CDR3 sequence is 14 residues long. Per germline, CDR1 SGHTA and CDR2 FQGNSA. In DNA, the CDR3 is TGTGCCAGCAGTGTGCTGGGGGCCAGAGATACGCAGTATTTT. This sequence encodes CASSVLGARDTQYF.

The chain is built from TRBV20-1 and TRBJ2-7; 8 bases align to TRBD1. CDR1 is DFQATT and CDR2 is SNEGSKA in the germline V gene (reference sequence). This CDR3 is 11 amino acids long. The ends lost 8 bases at V and 6 bases at J; junction bases unmatched: 6. CDR3 residues: CSSYTGGEQYF. The CDR3 region has the DNA TGCAGTTCATACACAGGGGGCGAGCAGTACTTC.

This chain joins TRBV19 and TRBJ1-3; 8 nucleotides match TRBD1. In germline, CDR1 is LNHDA, CDR2 SQIVND (reference sequence). The CDR3 runs to 12 residues. The junction had 3 bases not matched to a gene; V was cut back by 9 bases and J by 5 bases. CDR3 nucleotides: TGTGCCAGCGACAGGGGACGAAACACCATATATTTT. Translation gives CASDRGRNTIYF. The full variable domain, rest sourced from reference TRBV19 and TRBJ1-3, is DGGITQSPKYLFRKEGQNVTLSCEQNLNHDAMYWYRQDPGQGLRLIYYSQIVNDFQKGDIAEGYSVSREKKESFPLTVTSAQKNPTAFYLCASDRGRNTIYFGEGSWLTVV.

The chain is built from TRBV15 and TRBJ2-1; D is possibly TRBD2 (6 bases). This CDR3 region has 15 residues. Trimming took 1 base from V and 6 from J, leaving 13 bases between them. Per the germline V gene, CDR1 is LNHNV and CDR2 is YYDKDF (reference sequence). CDR3: CATSRALRGTNEQFF. The CDR3 coding sequence is TGTGCCACCAGCAGAGCCCTGCGGGGAACCAATGAGCAGTTCTTC.

This clone was seen a single time. This chain connects TRBV14 to TRBJ2-7, with 7 bases matching TRBD1. The V gene end was trimmed by 4 bases and the J gene end by 0 bases; junction bases not matched to a gene: 6. The CDR3 spans 15 residues. CDR1 is SGHDN, CDR2 FVKESK, per germline. The CDR3 DNA sequence: TGTGCCAGCAGCCCCGGACAGGCCATCTCCTACGAGCAGTACTTC. It codes for CASSPGQAISYEQYF. The full variable domain, completed using reference TRBV14 and TRBJ2-7, is EAGVTQFPSHSVIEKGQTVTLRCDPISGHDNLYWYRRVMGKEIKFLLHFVKESKQDESGMPNNRFLAERTGGTYSTLKVQPAELEDSGVYFCASSPGQAISYEQYFGPGTRLTVT.

V and J are TRBV10-2 and TRBJ2-7, with unresolved D. CDR1 WSHSY and CDR2 SAAADI come from the germline V gene. CDR3 length: 16 amino acids. V was pared by 9 bases and J by 3 bases, with 24 bases between. The CDR3 spells CARGRHPLLTGYEQYF. CDR3 bases: TGCGCCAGGGGTCGGCATCCATTACTGACGGGCTACGAGCAGTACTTC.

This sequence joins TRBV30 and TRBJ2-5, with a possible D match to TRBD2 (6 bases). The CDR3 loop spans 14 amino acids. V lost 0 bases and J 5 bases, leaving 13 bases between the germline ends. CDR1 and CDR2 (germline): GTSNPN, SVGIG (reference sequence). CDR3 protein: CAWSVRGAAETQYF. In nucleotides, the CDR3 is TGTGCCTGGAGTGTCCGCGGGGCAGCGGAGACCCAGTACTTC. Drawing the rest from reference TRBV30 and TRBJ2-5, the complete variable domain is SQTIHQWPATLVQPVGSPLSLECTVEGTSNPNLYWYRQAAGRGLQLLFYSVGIGQISSEVPQNLSASRPQDRQFILSSKKLLLSDSGFYLCAWSVRGAAETQYFGPGTRLLVL.

This clone was counted between two and nine times. The V and J genes are TRBV7-9 and TRBJ2-3; D is ambiguous. The germline V gene has CDR1 SEHNR and CDR2 FQNEAQ (reference sequence). Trimming removed 0 bases at V and 0 bases at J, with 4 bases between. This CDR3 has 14 amino acids. In DNA, the CDR3 is TGTGCCAGCAGCTTAGCTCAGAGCACAGATACGCAGTATTTT. Protein product: CASSLAQSTDTQYF.